Listed below are T cell receptor beta chains from one sample, sequenced in a study of radiation and T cells in renal cell carcinoma. Repertoires were generated with immunoSEQ multiplex PCR, while TCRdb's copy carries only in-frame clones and drops some. Of 150,000 or so clones listed, roughly 90% are singletons. The source was blood, collected from a patient whose treatment included radiotherapy and nephrectomy. These receptors originate from a woman in her 50s with renal cell carcinoma. Each CDR3 is given with its conserved first and last residue. A D gene is named only where the DNA matches it firmly.

d_call,j_call,v_call,cdr3_aa
NA,TRBJ1-5,TRBV2,CASSFQGANNQPQHF
TRBD1,TRBJ2-2,TRBV5-1,CASSTRQGTTGELFF
TRBD2,TRBJ2-1,TRBV14,CASSQDPGLAYNEQFF
NA,TRBJ2-5,TRBV5-4,CASSETGLRETQYF
NA,TRBJ1-1,TRBV6-1,CASSEAGRTEAFF
NA,TRBJ1-1,TRBV19,CASNWAPGAANTEAFF
TRBD2,TRBJ2-3,TRBV7-2,CASSSPGVLAGGGDTQYF
NA,TRBJ2-7,TRBV2,CASRRQVGYEQYF
NA,TRBJ1-2,TRBV6-6,CASSYSPTANYGYTF
NA,TRBJ1-1,TRBV4-3,CASSQGTEAFF
NA,TRBJ1-1,TRBV7-9,CASSLIQDTEAFF
NA,TRBJ2-1,TRBV5-1,CASSGQGTPNEQFF
NA,TRBJ2-3,TRBV6-1,CASSDLYERGAGDTQYF
NA,TRBJ2-2,TRBV28,CASSFRRNTGELFF
TRBD1,TRBJ1-4,TRBV7-9,CASSYWTGSEKLFF
TRBD2,TRBJ2-7,TRBV2,CASTSAGNGEQYF
TRBD1,TRBJ1-2,TRBV5-6,CASSLVIRGTEGDTF
NA,TRBJ1-1,TRBV6-6,CASSYSYQGNTEAFF
NA,TRBJ2-7,TRBV6-1,CASSDPGTLPYEQYF
NA,TRBJ2-1,TRBV30,CAWVRGTPYNEQFF
TRBD2,TRBJ2-1,TRBV2,CASSARTSSSNEQFF
TRBD1,TRBJ1-1,TRBV4-1,CASSQDGQGITEAFF
NA,TRBJ2-7,TRBV5-1,CASSLNLYEQYF
TRBD2,TRBJ2-3,TRBV5-4,CASSPGLAGYTDTQYF